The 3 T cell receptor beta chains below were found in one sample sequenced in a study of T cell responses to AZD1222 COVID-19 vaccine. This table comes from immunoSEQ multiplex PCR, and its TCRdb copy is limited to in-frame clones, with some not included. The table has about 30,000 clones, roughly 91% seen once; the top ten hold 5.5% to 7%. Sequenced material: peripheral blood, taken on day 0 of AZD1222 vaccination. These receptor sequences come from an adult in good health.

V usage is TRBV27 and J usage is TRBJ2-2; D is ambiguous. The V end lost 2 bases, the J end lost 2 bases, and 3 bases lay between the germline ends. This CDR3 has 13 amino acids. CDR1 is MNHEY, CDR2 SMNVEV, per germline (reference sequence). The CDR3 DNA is TGTGCCAGCAGTTTAGTTAACACCGGGGAGCTGTTTTTT. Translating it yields CASSLVNTGELFF.

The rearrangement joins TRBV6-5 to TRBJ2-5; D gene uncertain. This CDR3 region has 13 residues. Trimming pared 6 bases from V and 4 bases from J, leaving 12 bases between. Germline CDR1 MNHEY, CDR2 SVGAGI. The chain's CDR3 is CASRPPWGETQYF. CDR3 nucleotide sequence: TGTGCCAGCAGACCACCTTGGGGAGAGACCCAGTACTTC.

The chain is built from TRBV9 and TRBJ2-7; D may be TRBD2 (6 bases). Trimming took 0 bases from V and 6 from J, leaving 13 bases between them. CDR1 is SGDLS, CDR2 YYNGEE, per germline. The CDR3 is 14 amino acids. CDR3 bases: TGTGCCAGCAGCGTAGGGGGGAGCGGGCTCGAGCAGTACTTC. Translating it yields CASSVGGSGLEQYF.